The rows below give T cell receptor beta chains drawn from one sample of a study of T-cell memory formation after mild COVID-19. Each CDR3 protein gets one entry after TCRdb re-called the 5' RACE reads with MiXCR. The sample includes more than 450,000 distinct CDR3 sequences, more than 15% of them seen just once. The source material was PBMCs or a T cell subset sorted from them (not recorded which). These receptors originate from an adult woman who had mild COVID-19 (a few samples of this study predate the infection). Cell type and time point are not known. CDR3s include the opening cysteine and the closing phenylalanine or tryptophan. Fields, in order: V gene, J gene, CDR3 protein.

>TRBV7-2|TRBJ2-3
CASSPLAGVATKQYF
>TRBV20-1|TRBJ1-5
CSAIPGQASAQRPQHF
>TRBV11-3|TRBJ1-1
CASSFSREYTEAFF
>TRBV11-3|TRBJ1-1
CASSLDRMAFF
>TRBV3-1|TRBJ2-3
CASSQGPLTDTQYF
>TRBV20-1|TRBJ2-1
CSASSRDSYNEQFF
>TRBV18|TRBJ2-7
CASSMGLAGDYEQYF
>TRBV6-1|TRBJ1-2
CASSEDRAVPYGYTF
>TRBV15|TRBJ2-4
CATSRDEGTAKNIQYF
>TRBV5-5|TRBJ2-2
CASSLGTELIGELFF
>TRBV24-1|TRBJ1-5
CATSEGASNQPQHF
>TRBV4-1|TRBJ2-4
CASSQVEVGTGPTNIQYF
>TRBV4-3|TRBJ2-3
CASSQASQLFAQYF
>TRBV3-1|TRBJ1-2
CASSQRARVGGYTF
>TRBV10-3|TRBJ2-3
CATARRLTDTQYF